Sequencing of this T cell receptor (beta chain) was carried out in a study of shared clonotypes between healthy human individuals. The data were produced by immunoSEQ multiplex PCR, yet TCRdb's version contains in-frame clones alone and is incomplete. The sample yields roughly 640,000 clones, less than 85% seen once. This clone has ten or more counts. Between the trimmed V and J ends, which lost 5 bases and 4 bases, there was a span of 18 bases. CDR3 size: 15 residues. Per the germline V gene, CDR1 is SGHTA and CDR2 is FQGNSA. This TCR came from a young woman in good health. This chain links TRBV7-2 with TRBJ2-7, with a tentative D call TRBD1 (6 bases). Material for sequencing was memory CD4+ T cells sorted from blood. Documented subset: CD45RA-negative fraction. The CDR3 loop reads CASSPQGLLSYEQYF. CDR3 nucleotide sequence: TGTGCCAGCAGCCCGCAGGGGCTCCTCTCTTACGAGCAGTACTTC.